This T cell receptor beta chain derives from a study of beta chain features in type 1 diabetes (dated 2018 in TCRdb). As for the study more broadly: Mean age, gender distribution, total cell number and subset yield were not different between patients and healthy donors. A total of 85 million to 140 million sorted cells were examined across all samples, and a strong correlation was observed between cell number per subset and RNA yield. In the study, TCRB repertoires of sorted circulating CD4+ T cell subsets from recently diagnosed type 1 diabetes patients were compared with those of matched healthy donors. Whereas all 30 or so donors provided naive and central memory subsets, regulatory and stem cell-like memory subsets were isolated from just 8 patients and roughly 8 healthy donors.

This clone has more than one count but fewer than ten. No antigen is known for it. Within one base of it there is no much larger clone, and no base qualities were kept. All of the isolated RNA was reverse transcribed with the High Capacity cDNA Reverse Transcription Kit, so expressed TCRB transcripts were sequenced. Deep immunoSEQ sequencing was performed on naive, central memory and regulatory T cell samples, with an average of roughly 4 million total reads per sample. Sorted cells were lysed in RLT buffer and RNA was extracted with DNase-treated RNeasy Micro or Mini kits, depending on cell number. Each cell subset was processed separately to prevent cross-contamination, with patient and healthy donor samples processed together. The immunoSEQ multiplex PCR was used to amplify TCRB sequences from cDNA, yielding 87-bp fragments that span the CDR3 region. Sequencing of the amplicons was done on the Illumina HiSeq platform. The study's own analysis went as follows. Synthetic template baselines were used to correct PCR bias computationally, reads within Hamming distance 2 were collapsed, and singletons that could not be merged were discarded. Reads were aligned against IMGT to assign V, D and J genes, CDR3 length and insertions or deletions at six rearrangement sites. Within each subset, clonotype counts were normalized to sorted cell number, after which true diversity and Gini coefficients were computed with the tcR R package. Repertoire sharing was quantified using the overlap coefficient calculated on TCRB nucleotide sequences. As a proxy for the pre-selection repertoire, out-of-frame TCRB sequences from naive cells were analyzed. TCRdb mirrors the immuneACCESS table, restricted to in-frame sequences. Some clones are absent from its copies; in checked studies, under half trace to an unresolved V gene, and the reason for the others is unknown. D and trimming come from the DNA, and the V and J calls and clone size come from that table. For this sample the table gives under 400,000 clones, of which over 9.5% were detected only once. Jointly, the top ten make up roughly 0.015% of the sample.

From each donor, a single peripheral blood sample of about 100 mL on average was drawn into heparinised tubes. Naive, central memory, regulatory and stem cell-like memory CD4+ T cells were sorted on a BD FACSAria II using a panel including CD45RO, CCR7, CD25, CD127, CD95 and CD27. All sorted populations exceeded 95% purity. Right away, PBMCs were isolated by Lymphoprep density gradient centrifugation and were stained directly, with no culture step. So that batch effects would be minimized, each experiment stained and sorted samples in pairs, pairing one healthy donor with one patient. Overall study results and their limits: Shorter templates might have been favored by PCR, but patient and control samples were amplified and corrected together, so both groups would have been affected equally by any skew. Naive, central memory and regulatory TCRB repertoires appeared more similar among patients than among healthy donors. Patients with type 1 diabetes made fewer insertions and deleted more nucleotides at VDJ recombination sites, implying thymic rearrangement abnormalities. Type 1 diabetes patients showed a moderate but significant shortening of TCRB CDR3 length in all four CD4+ subsets. HLA sub-analyses involved small numbers of individuals, so any influence of HLA type on TCRB rearrangement remained unresolved. Sequencing cDNA rather than genomic DNA could over-represent highly expressing activated cells, although activation and CD3 levels did not differ between groups.

From its cysteine to its phenylalanine, the CDR3 spans 16 amino acids. Only the CDR3 DNA is retained, 48 bases long and in frame from the first base. V is reduced by 2 bases and J by 7 bases, leaving a spacing of 18 bases between them. The germline V gene specifies SGHTA as CDR1 and FQGTGA as CDR2. The source is a man between 18 and 35 years old in good health. Rearrangement joined TRBV7-3 to TRBJ2-1; 6 matching bases give a weak D call of TRBD2. Specimen: naive CD4+ T cells from blood. The label giving this sample's cell subset or site can be read as: true naive CD4+ T cells. In nucleotide form, the sequence is TGTGCCAGCAGCTTAGGGGGGAACCCGACGACGAATGAGCAGTTCTTC. Translated, it gives CASSLGGNPTTNEQFF.